One and the same sample provided the 17 T cell receptor beta chains below, sequenced in a study of shared clonotypes between healthy human individuals. Produced via immunoSEQ multiplex PCR; TCRdb's table is partial and in-frame only. This table holds around 95,000 clones, about two thirds found once. Specimen: memory CD8+ T cells sorted from blood. Documented subset: CD45RO+ cells pooled with CCR7-negative TemRA cells. Every receptor here comes from a man aged 25 to 40 in good health.

This clone was seen many times. CDR3 sequence reads: CASSLIHGNGYTF. CDR3 nucleotides: TGTGCCAGCAGTTTAATTCACGGAAATGGCTACACCTTC. The V and J genes are TRBV27 and TRBJ1-2; D uncertain. Germline CDR1 MNHEY, CDR2 SMNVEV (reference sequence). V lost 2 bases and J 6 bases, leaving 10 bases between the germline ends. This CDR3 region has 13 residues.

The chain has TRBV2 and TRBJ2-1; D remains unclear. The length of the CDR3 is 10 residues. V lost 6 bases and J 6 bases, leaving 3 bases between the germline ends. Germline CDR1 reads SNHLY; CDR2 reads FYNNEI. Here the CDR3 reads CASSSNEQFF. The CDR3 nucleotides read TGTGCCAGCAGCAGCAATGAGCAGTTCTTC.

The chain couples TRBV27 to TRBJ2-1; the match to TRBD2 covers 9 bases. V was clipped by 6 bases and J by 5 bases; unmatched bases: 14. The CDR3 totals 17 residues. Germline V gene sequence: CDR1 MNHEY, CDR2 SMNVEV (reference sequence). CDR3 sequence: CASSRRLAELVNNEQFF. The CDR3 DNA sequence: TGTGCCAGCAGCCGACGACTAGCGGAACTCGTTAACAATGAGCAGTTCTTC.

This clone was counted once. The gene calls are TRBV7-9 and TRBJ2-1; D gene uncertain. Per the germline V gene, CDR1 is SEHNR and CDR2 is FQNEAQ (reference sequence). V was clipped by 7 bases and J by 9 bases, with 22 bases between them. The CDR3 is 15 amino acids. CDR3 amino acids: CASTTETTGSIEQFF. The CDR3 region has the DNA TGTGCCAGCACGACTGAGACCACCGGGTCTATTGAGCAGTTCTTC.

The V call is TRBV4-1, the J call TRBJ2-7; 9 bases match TRBD2. Looked up from germline, CDR1 is MGHRA and CDR2 is YSYEKL. The junction had 7 bases not matched to a gene; V was cut back by 1 base and J by 0 bases. This CDR3 has 17 amino acids. CDR3 nucleotide sequence: TGCGCCAGCAGCCAAGGGGCGGGGGGGATTAGCTCCTACGAGCAGTACTTC. Amino acids: CASSQGAGGISSYEQYF.

This clone has a single count. This chain connects TRBV4-1 to TRBJ1-5; D gene unclear. This CDR3 comprises 15 residues. From germline, CDR1 is MGHRA and CDR2 YSYEKL. Trimming took off 4 bases at V and 2 bases at J, with 12 bases between the two ends. The CDR3 nucleotides are TGCGCCAGCAGCCCGCAACCGGGTGGCAATCAGCCCCAGCATTTT. Translating gives CASSPQPGGNQPQHF.

The table lists this clone with a few counts. The rearrangement links TRBV27 to TRBJ2-7, with 9 bases that match TRBD2. The CDR3 is made up of 15 amino acids. In germline, CDR1 is MNHEY, CDR2 SMNVEV (reference sequence). V was pared by 6 bases and J by 3 bases, with 9 bases of the junction left unmatched. The CDR3 DNA reads TGTGCCAGCAGCCTTCAAAGCGGGAGGAACTACGAGCAGTACTTC. This translates into CASSLQSGRNYEQYF.

There are many counts of this clone. This chain joins TRBV15 and TRBJ2-5; D gene unclear. CDR3 size: 13 residues. Between the trimmed V and J ends, which lost 8 bases and 0 bases, there was a span of 10 bases. Germline assignment: CDR1 LNHNV and CDR2 YYDKDF (reference sequence). In DNA, the CDR3 is TGTGCCACCTCCAACTCACACCAAGAGACCCAGTACTTC. Residues: CATSNSHQETQYF.

The chain recombines TRBV28 with TRBJ1-5; a weak D match, TRBD1 (5 bases). CDR1 MDHEN and CDR2 SYDVKM come from the germline V gene. The V and J ends lost 6 bases and 11 bases respectively, with 17 bases between them. CDR3 length: 13 amino acids. As DNA, the CDR3 is TGTGCCAGCAGGACCGGTGTAAGGGGAGCCCAGCATTTT. Amino acids: CASRTGVRGAQHF.

This clone was seen a few times. This rearrangement joins TRBV28 to TRBJ1-2; 7 bases align to TRBD1. This CDR3 contains 14 residues. CDR1 and CDR2 (germline): MDHEN, SYDVKM. J gave up 3 bases and V 6 bases, and 7 bases lay outside the gene matches. The CDR3 DNA sequence: TGTGCCAGCAGGTACAGGGGTAGCGACTATGGCTACACCTTC. As protein: CASRYRGSDYGYTF.

By sample share, this clone is medium-sized (0.01 to 0.1%). The V call is TRBV28, the J call TRBJ1-4; TRBD1 is a possible D gene (6 bases). The CDR3 runs to 15 residues. The V end was cut by 3 bases, the J end by 8 bases, with 16 bases between. Germline values: CDR1 MDHEN, CDR2 SYDVKM. As DNA, the CDR3 is TGTGCCAGCAGTTTGGAAGGGGGGGTTCGAGAAAAACTGTTTTTT. This codes for CASSLEGGVREKLFF.

This clone was seen many times. The V call is TRBV6-6, the J call TRBJ2-7, with 7 bases that match TRBD1. Trimming took 4 bases from V and 0 from J; bases not matched to a gene: 6. CDR3 length: 15 amino acids. From germline, CDR1 is MNHNY and CDR2 SVGAGI (reference sequence). CDR3 region: CASSSTGDSSYEQYF. The CDR3 DNA sequence: TGTGCCAGCAGTTCCACAGGGGATAGCTCCTACGAGCAGTACTTC.

The chain joins TRBV7-8 to TRBJ2-7; the match to TRBD2 covers 11 bases. Germline loops: CDR1 SGHVS, CDR2 FQNEAQ. Trimming removed 2 bases from V and 3 bases from J; junction bases left unmatched: 0. CDR3 size: 14 residues. The CDR3 bases are TGTGCCAGCAGCTTACTAGCGGGAGGCTACGAGCAGTACTTC. It encodes CASSLLAGGYEQYF.

The chain links TRBV7-8 to TRBJ2-7, with D tentatively TRBD2 (6 bases). The CDR3 contains 15 residues. Germline V lookup: CDR1 SGHVS, CDR2 FQNEAQ. Trimming removed 5 bases from V and 5 bases from J, with 19 bases in between. In nucleotides, the CDR3 is TGTGCCAGCAGCGCTGGAGGGGCCCAGTCGGACGAGCAGTACTTC. This codes for CASSAGGAQSDEQYF.

The CDR3 DNA follows: TGTGCCAGCAGGCTAGCGGGAGGAAGCTCCTACAATGAGCAGTTCTTC. Its protein is CASRLAGGSSYNEQFF. The chain has TRBV2 and TRBJ2-1, with 11 positions matching TRBD2. The germline V gene has CDR1 SNHLY and CDR2 FYNNEI. CDR3 length: 16 amino acids. V was pared by 6 bases and J by 0 bases, with 4 bases of the junction left unmatched.

This clone came up a few times. This rearrangement joins TRBV30 to TRBJ1-1; a weak D match, TRBD1 (5 bases). The germline V gene has CDR1 GTSNPN and CDR2 SVGIG (reference sequence). The germline V and J ends were trimmed by 4 bases and 2 bases, with 8 bases remaining between them. The CDR3 runs to 12 residues. The CDR3 is CAWTGSNTEAFF. The CDR3 nucleotides read TGTGCCTGGACAGGGAGCAACACTGAAGCTTTCTTT.

V is TRBV4-3 and J is TRBJ1-5, with a tentative D call TRBD1 (5 bases). The germline CDR1 and CDR2 sequences are LGHNA and YSLEER. This CDR3 contains 15 residues. V lost 1 base and J lost 1, with 8 bases in between. The DNA of the CDR3 is TGCGCCAGCAGCCAAGGGTGGGGGAGCAATCAGCCCCAGCATTTT. Protein product: CASSQGWGSNQPQHF.